A selection of T cell receptor beta chains follows, all from one sample in a study of identifying expanded T cells in peripheral blood. The repertoire was sequenced with immunoSEQ multiplex PCR; TCRdb's copy has only in-frame clones and lacks some. The sample holds about 130,000 clones, approximately 86% seen once. What was sequenced was blood. Every receptor here comes from a person aged 18 to 75 in good health. CDR3s leave out the opening cysteine and the closing phenylalanine or tryptophan. Fields, in order: V gene, CDR3 protein.

TRBV30 | AWSARYGYT
TRBV29-1 | SVDGYYGYT
TRBV5-4 | ASSLGGVRGAVTDTQY
TRBV7-9 | ASSLVRSPGANVLT
TRBV18 | ASSPLSGLGATIY
TRBV10-2 | ASSADLTDTQY
TRBV7-2 | ASRSGFINYEQY
TRBV6-4 | ASREETGAGTEAF
TRBV11-1 | ASSSFSMGGREQF
TRBV6-5 | ASSAWTGRTEAF
TRBV9 | ASSAALGDLQETQY
TRBV6-6 | ASSYWGGRATDTQY
TRBV5-6 | ASSQSLNEQY
TRBV4-1 | ASSRAEGSYSGNTIY
TRBV7-3 | ASSSWRLRPDEQF
TRBV7-3 | ASSSYPSGGELF
TRBV29-1 | SVEGQGVGTDTQY
TRBV4-2 | ASSQEGVGGLAGVYNEQF
TRBV29-1 | SVVGGGGDQPQH
TRBV5-1 | ASSLGTSGAPYEQY
TRBV5-1 | ASSLEPAGGLETQY
TRBV5-1 | ASSPTGGDGEQF
TRBV7-9 | ASSLLLSGGSTDTQY
TRBV6-6 | ASSYGVSYTIY
TRBV7-2 | ASSSQSRGSYNEQF
TRBV6-5 | ASGDRGFTGELF
TRBV28 | ASSTGLDTQY
TRBV5-1 | ASSPGTVYEQY
TRBV28 | ASSLGDTAYNEQF
TRBV10-3 | AISASVEFNEQF
TRBV14 | ASSQTSGGFQETQY
TRBV5-1 | ASSLRTVNTGELF
TRBV30 | AWSVLRTGGNYEQY
TRBV14 | ASSQDPRTRWEQY
TRBV28 | ASSLFTGGIRQPQH
TRBV2 | ASSDRGPNTGELF
TRBV5-5 | ASSPSIEQF
TRBV27 | ASSLSKAGRDTQY
TRBV30 | AWAGRGIYEKLF
TRBV18 | ASSPLILARQGETQY
TRBV5-1 | ASSSGQGNTGELF
TRBV7-8 | ASSPRSGGLRGADTQY
TRBV7-9 | ASSPGTGPYEQY
TRBV7-8 | ASSLGLAGGHNEQF
TRBV20-1 | SAESGGQY
TRBV27 | ASRRGRQPQH
TRBV29-1 | SAEGRGENYGYT
TRBV5-6 | ASSLTGDTQY
TRBV29-1 | SVDRGTGAGANVLT
TRBV19 | ASSTPGSKGGNVLT
TRBV6-5 | ASSYSGTWTGELF
TRBV7-6 | ASSPLAGGSDTQY
TRBV5-1 | ASSLTGRVAKNIQY
TRBV7-9 | ASSSDIHGEQY
TRBV4-1 | ASSQVPIDYEQY
TRBV7-3 | ASRPGQGNTEAF
TRBV5-1 | ASVRDSTYNEQF
TRBV15 | ATSHTNMTSGRSHTQY
TRBV7-6 | ASSLRWIPGANVLT